This T cell receptor (beta chain) was identified during a study of shared clonotypes between healthy human individuals. Whole-study results and caveats: Richness estimates generally favored naive over memory subsets.

CDR3 size: 17 residues. CDR1 LGHNA and CDR2 YSLEER come from the germline V gene. V was shortened by 1 base and J by 1 base, with 16 bases between the two germline ends. Naive CD8 cells lacked CD45RO and underwent positive selection for CCR7, leaving out terminally differentiated effector memory CD45RA+ cells. In regard to this clone: Antigen unknown.

Authors' data handling: Filtering was not the same, since immunoSEQ gave junction-only sequences without quality scores. Profiled with immunoSEQ multiplex PCR; TCRdb holds only in-frame clones, not every one. V, J and clone size are taken as reported in that table, and D and trimming were inferred from the DNA itself. Here the sample spans 2 million or so clones, approximately 94% being singletons. The J gene is TRBJ1-1, the V gene TRBV4-3; the D is unclear. Input material: naive CD8+ T cells sorted from blood. The sequence was collected from a man between 18 and 29 years old in good health. The CDR3 loop is CASSQVRSNVENTEAFF. Here the CDR3 DNA reads TGCGCCAGCAGCCAAGTTCGGAGTAATGTAGAGAACACTGAAGCTTTCTTT.